This T cell receptor beta chain was recorded in a study of beta chain features in type 1 diabetes. About the study: Comparable age, gender and cell yields were observed in patients relative to healthy donors.

With respect to this clone: The antigen remains undetermined.

The study reverse transcribed the entire isolated RNA, so it sequenced expressed TCRB transcripts. The table came from immunoSEQ multiplex PCR; TCRdb's copy has only in-frame clones and leaves some out. The repertoire consists of about 650,000 clones, with under 15% occurring once and the leading ten covering more than 0.095%. V lost 6 bases to trimming and J lost 2 bases; unmatched junction nucleotides: 7. From germline, CDR1 is SQVTM and CDR2 ANQGSEA. The CDR3 sequence is 13 residues long. Points from the study as a whole: Moderate but significant shortening of TCRB CDR3s was recorded in all four CD4+ subsets from Type 1 diabetes patients.

This TCR came from a man younger than 40 with type 1 diabetes. What was sequenced was naive CD4+ T cells from blood. The gene calls are TRBV29-1 and TRBJ2-7, with 7 bases aligning to TRBD1. The CDR3 DNA reads TGCAGCGTAAGACAGGGAACAACCTACGAGCAGTACTTC. This translates into CSVRQGTTYEQYF.